The clone carrying this T cell receptor beta chain was picked up many times. The entry originates in a study of early T cells in non-severe SARS-CoV-2 infection. Via MiXCR, TCRdb re-called the 5' RACE reads, giving one row per CDR3 protein. The repertoire consists of over 45,000 distinct CDR3 sequences, with more than 12% occurring once and the leading ten covering roughly 4.3%. This CDR3 region has 12 residues. Germline V gives CDR1 KGHSH, CDR2 LQKENI. Trimming removed 3 bases at V and 3 bases at J, with 5 bases between. This rearrangement joins TRBV18 to TRBJ2-5, with D unresolved. The clonotype was recovered from an adult who was a healthcare worker with PCR-confirmed SARS-CoV-2 infection or an uninfected control (not recorded which). The sequences come from whole blood, collected at baseline. The CDR3 sequence is CASSPPEETQYF. The DNA of the CDR3 is TGTGCCAGCTCACCGCCAGAAGAGACCCAGTACTTC.